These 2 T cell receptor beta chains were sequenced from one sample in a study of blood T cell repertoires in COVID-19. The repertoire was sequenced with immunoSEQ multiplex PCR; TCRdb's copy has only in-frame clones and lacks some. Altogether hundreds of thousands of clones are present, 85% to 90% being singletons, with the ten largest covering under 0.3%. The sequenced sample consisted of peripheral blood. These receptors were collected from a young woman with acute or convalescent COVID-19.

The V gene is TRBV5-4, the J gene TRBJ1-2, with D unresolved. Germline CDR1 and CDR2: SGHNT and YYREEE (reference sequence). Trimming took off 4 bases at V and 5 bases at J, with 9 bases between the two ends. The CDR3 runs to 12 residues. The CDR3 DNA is TGTGCCAGCAGCCTCCAGAGGTATGGCTACACCTTC. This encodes CASSLQRYGYTF.

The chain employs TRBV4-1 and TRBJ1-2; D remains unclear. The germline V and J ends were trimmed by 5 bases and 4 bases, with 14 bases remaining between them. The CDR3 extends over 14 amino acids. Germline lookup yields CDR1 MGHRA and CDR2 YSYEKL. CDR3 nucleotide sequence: TGCGCCAGCAGCACTGGGCACAGAGCCTATGGCTACACCTTC. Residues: CASSTGHRAYGYTF.